This is a list of T cell receptor beta chains from one sample in a study of T cells in Graves' hyperthyroidism and ophthalmopathy. TCRdb processed the multiplex PCR reads anew with MiXCR; each CDR3 protein has one entry. The sample shows roughly 700,000 distinct CDR3 sequences, 12% to 15% of them seen only once. Input material: blood. The receptors were gathered from a woman between 18 and 29 years old with Graves' hyperthyroidism. Each CDR3 is given with its conserved first and last residue. D genes are given only for firm matches. A clone size is listed for some rows: how often the clone was seen (once, few, many), or a class if it is expanded.

>TRBV6-6|many|TRBJ2-7|TRBD1
TGTGCCAGCAGTTACTCGTTGGGACAGGGCCCCTACGAGCAGTACTTC
CASSYSLGQGPYEQYF
>TRBV11-3|many|TRBJ2-1|.
TGTGCCAGCAGCTTAGTAGGGAATCAAAAATCCAATGAGCAGTTCTTC
CASSLVGNQKSNEQFF
>TRBV12-3/TRBV12-4|many|TRBJ1-2|.
TGTGCCAGCAGGAACCGGGACGCATTGGGTTACTATGGCTACACCTTC
CASRNRDALGYYGYTF
>TRBV28|many|TRBJ2-3|.
TGTGCCAGCAGTTACCCGCGAGTGGGGCCGTGGGTCGGCACAGATACGCAGTATTTT
CASSYPRVGPWVGTDTQYF
>TRBV3-1|.|TRBJ2-7|.
TGTGCCAGCAGCCGCGCTGGGGCTTACGAGCAGTACTTC
CASSRAGAYEQYF
>TRBV6-2/TRBV6-3|.|TRBJ2-2|.
TGTGCCAGCAGTTACGTCCCTACCGGGGAGCTGTTTTTT
CASSYVPTGELFF
>TRBV30|many|TRBJ1-6|TRBD1
TGTGCCTGGAGTGTTTACAGGGGAATAGAGAATTCACCCCTCCACTTT
CAWSVYRGIENSPLHF
>TRBV2|many|TRBJ2-1|.
TGTGCCAGCAGTGAAAGGATGACGAGGCAGTTCTTC
CASSERMTRQFF
>TRBV10-3|few|TRBJ2-1|TRBD2
TGTGCCATCAGTGATTCACTTGGGACTAGCGCGTACAATGAGCAGTTCTTC
CAISDSLGTSAYNEQFF
>TRBV24-1|many|TRBJ1-1|.
TGTGCCACCAGTGATACAAGGGGCAGAGCTTTCTTT
CATSDTRGRAFF
>TRBV7-8|.|TRBJ1-5|.
TGTGCCAGCAGCTTAGACGTTCAGCCCCAGCATTTT
CASSLDVQPQHF
>TRBV9|once|TRBJ2-1|TRBD2
TGTGCCAGCAGCGTAGACGGGAGGCACAATGAGCAGTTCTTC
CASSVDGRHNEQFF
>TRBV7-2|many|TRBJ2-3|TRBD2
TGTGCCAGCAGCCTTAGCGGGCCCCGCGGAGATACGCAGTATTTT
CASSLSGPRGDTQYF
>TRBV19|.|TRBJ2-2|TRBD1
TGTGCCAGTAGTGGTCCTCACTGGGGACAGCCGAACACCGGGGAGCTGTTTTTT
CASSGPHWGQPNTGELFF
>TRBV5-1|many|TRBJ2-2|TRBD2
TGCGCCAGCAGCTTGTCCCCGGGAGGGGACGGGGAGCTGTTTTTT
CASSLSPGGDGELFF
>TRBV12-3/TRBV12-4|many|TRBJ2-7|.
TGTGCCAGCAGGCCCGGGGACCGTTCCTACGAGCAGTACTTC
CASRPGDRSYEQYF
>TRBV27|few|TRBJ2-7|.
TGTGCCAGCAGTTTATTCGGCAGCTACGAGCAGTACTTC
CASSLFGSYEQYF
>TRBV27|few|TRBJ2-1|TRBD2
TGTGCCAGCAGCTCATCCCTCGGGAGGGACAATTCCTACAATGAGCAGTTCTTC
CASSSSLGRDNSYNEQFF
>TRBV11-2|.|TRBJ1-3|.
TGTGCCAGCAGCTCGACAGGCATCTCTGGAAACACCATATATTTT
CASSSTGISGNTIYF
>TRBV7-3|.|TRBJ2-4|.
TGTGCCAGCAGCGCGGGCCCGTCGGACATTCAGTACTTC
CASSAGPSDIQYF
>TRBV20-1|many|TRBJ2-3|TRBD2
TGCAGTGCTACTAGACTGGAGCGGGAGCGGACGCAGTATTTT
CSATRLERERTQYF
>TRBV2|.|TRBJ2-7|TRBD1
TGTGCCAGCAAAAAGGACAGGACCTACGAGCAGTACTTC
CASKKDRTYEQYF
>TRBV6-1|few|TRBJ1-2|TRBD1
TGTGCCAGCAGAGACAGGGGGCGCGGCTATGGCTACACCTTC
CASRDRGRGYGYTF
>TRBV6-2/TRBV6-3|.|TRBJ1-2|.
TGTGCCAGCAGTTACCATAAGACAGGCTATGGCTACACCTTC
CASSYHKTGYGYTF
>TRBV20-1|few|TRBJ1-5|.
TGCAGTGCTAGAGACCACCGGGACGCAAGACCCTTCGGTCAGCCCCAGCATTTT
CSARDHRDARPFGQPQHF
>TRBV6-4|few|TRBJ2-2|TRBD1
TGTGCCAGCAGCACCACAGGGGCCGGGGAGCTGTTTTTT
CASSTTGAGELFF
>TRBV7-3|.|TRBJ2-2|TRBD2
TGTGCCAGCAGCTCCAGTGGACTAGCGGCCCCCACCGGGGAGCTGTTTTTT
CASSSSGLAAPTGELFF
>TRBV7-9|few|TRBJ1-6|.
TGTGCCAGCAGGTCAGGGGTCGAGTCACCCCTCCACTTT
CASRSGVESPLHF
>TRBV28|.|TRBJ1-2|TRBD1
TGTGCCAGCAGTTTAAGACAGGGAGGCCACACCTTC
CASSLRQGGHTF
>TRBV6-1|many|TRBJ2-7|TRBD1
TGTGCCAGCAGCCCCCTTCGGACAGGGGGGAATAGGGGCTCCTACGAGCAGTACTTC
CASSPLRTGGNRGSYEQYF
>TRBV18|many|TRBJ1-2|.
TGTGCCAGCTCACCAGCGGCAGTTTATGGCTACACCTTC
CASSPAAVYGYTF
>TRBV10-3|.|TRBJ2-7|TRBD1
TGTGCCATCAGTGAGTCAGGGGGCTTGAACGAGCAGTACTTC
CAISESGGLNEQYF
>TRBV7-9|.|TRBJ1-2|.
TGTGCCAGCGACGGGGAAGTCGGCTATGGCTACACCTTC
CASDGEVGYGYTF
>TRBV18|many|TRBJ2-5|.
TGTGCCAGCTCACCACCGGACGGCTATGGGACCCAGTACTTC
CASSPPDGYGTQYF
>TRBV29-1|many|TRBJ2-1|TRBD2
TGCAGCGTTGAGGATTACGGGACTAGCGGGAGGGCCCTTGAGCAGTTCTTC
CSVEDYGTSGRALEQFF
>TRBV16|.|TRBJ1-4|.
TGTGCCAGCAGCCAGTCCGCAGTTGGACTCTTGGGAGTGGAAAAACTGTTTTTT
CASSQSAVGLLGVEKLFF
>TRBV2|many|TRBJ2-3|TRBD1
TGTGCCAGCAAAGGACAGGGGCCAGATACGCAGTATTTT
CASKGQGPDTQYF
>TRBV2|many|TRBJ1-1|.
TGTGCCAGCAGTGAAGGACGGGGAAGGGCTTTCTTT
CASSEGRGRAFF
>TRBV7-2|many|TRBJ1-1|.
TGTGCCAGCAGCTTATCAATCGGGCCCGGCACTGAAGCTTTCTTT
CASSLSIGPGTEAFF
>TRBV11-2|many|TRBJ1-1|.
TGTGCCAGCAGCTTAGAGAGGACGGGTAACACTGAAGCTTTCTTT
CASSLERTGNTEAFF
>TRBV15|few|TRBJ2-7|.
TGTGCCACCAGCAGAGTTGGGGGGTACTACGAGCAGTACTTC
CATSRVGGYYEQYF
>TRBV7-3|many|TRBJ2-1|TRBD2
TGTGCCAGCAGCTTATCTAGCGGGAGTTTCAATGAGCAGTTCTTC
CASSLSSGSFNEQFF
>TRBV13|.|TRBJ2-7|.
TGTGCCAGCAGCTCGCGAACCCCTAAATCTCCAGGGTCCATAAGATACGAGCAGTACTTC
CASSSRTPKSPGSIRYEQYF
>TRBV6-1|many|TRBJ2-2|.
TGTGCCACCATGGGGCTCTCGAACACCGGGGAGCTGTTTTTT
CATMGLSNTGELFF
>TRBV28|many|TRBJ1-1|TRBD1
TGTGCCAGCAGTTTATTTGGGACAGGGCCGGGGGACACTGAAGCTTTCTTT
CASSLFGTGPGDTEAFF
>TRBV29-1|.|TRBJ1-2|TRBD1
TGCAGCGTGGCATTGACAGGGGAGAACTATGGCTACACCTTC
CSVALTGENYGYTF
>TRBV28|.|TRBJ2-7|TRBD2
TGTGCCAGCAGTTCGTCCAGGGCGAGCGGGAACCTCCACGAGCAGTACTTC
CASSSSRASGNLHEQYF
>TRBV6-2/TRBV6-3|few|TRBJ2-1|TRBD1
TGTGCCAGCAGTTATACCGGGACAGGGGGCCCAAATGAGCAGTTCTTC
CASSYTGTGGPNEQFF
>TRBV28|many|TRBJ1-4|TRBD1
TGTGCCAGCAGTTTGGGACAGGCGGGGGAAAAACTGTTTTTT
CASSLGQAGEKLFF